This T cell receptor beta chain emerged from a study of blood T cells in healthy people across ages. About the study: Template switching captured about one barcoded beta molecule per two T cells.

A second PCR of 7 to 11 cycles used a sample-barcoded 5' primer and a J-beta primer mix. Each cDNA molecule carried a tag from a template-switch adaptor that contained 12 random nucleotides. TCRdb re-called the 5' RACE reads through MiXCR, storing one row per CDR3 protein. The table records 800,000 or so distinct CDR3 sequences, about 62% of them present only once. This clonotype has ten or more counts. Each donor's blood draw was roughly 9.5 milliliters of peripheral blood. This TCR was recovered from a man aged 25-45 years in good health. The sample taken for sequencing was blood.

The CDR3: CAISEWIYNEQFF. CDR3 DNA sequence: TGTGCCATCAGTGAGTGGATATACAATGAGCAGTTCTTC. This rearrangement joins TRBV10-3 to TRBJ2-1; D is ambiguous. V lost 1 base to trimming and J lost 4 bases, with 5 bases between them. This CDR3 is 13 amino acids long. CDR1 and CDR2 (germline): ENHRY, SYGVKD.